This TCR beta chain was identified during a study of T cell responses to AZD1222 COVID-19 vaccine. V trimming: 3 bases; J trimming: 2 bases; junction bases outside the gene matches: 10. The CDR3 is 17 amino acids. The germline CDR1 and CDR2 sequences are LNHDA and SQIVND (reference sequence). Of note for this clone: Its specificity is unknown.

Study-level findings and limits: Donors were largely white British and mainly female; clonal diversity was possibly underestimated. All repertoire sampling was performed exclusively after the peak T cell response.

Profiled with immunoSEQ multiplex PCR; TCRdb holds only in-frame clones, not every one. The sample lists 120,000 to 150,000 clones; approximately 88% were seen once. This sequence originates from an adult in good health. The sample was peripheral blood, taken on day 0 of AZD1222 vaccination. The V gene is TRBV19, the J gene TRBJ2-1; 7 bases match TRBD2. The CDR3 bases are TGTGCCAGTAGTATGCGGGTCCTAGCGGATACCTACAATGAGCAGTTCTTC. This codes for CASSMRVLADTYNEQFF. The whole variable domain, filled in from reference TRBV19 and TRBJ2-1, reads DGGITQSPKYLFRKEGQNVTLSCEQNLNHDAMYWYRQDPGQGLRLIYYSQIVNDFQKGDIAEGYSVSREKKESFPLTVTSAQKNPTAFYLCASSMRVLADTYNEQFFGPGTRLTVL.